Shown below are 23 T cell receptor beta chains from a single sample sequenced in a study of blood T cell repertoires in COVID-19. Produced via immunoSEQ multiplex PCR; TCRdb's table is partial and in-frame only. The sample consists of some 300,000 clones, roughly 91% of them appearing once. The material sequenced was PBMCs or T cells enriched from blood (not recorded which). Receptors were obtained from a woman between 50 and 59 years old who had been exposed to COVID-19.

The rearrangement links TRBV19 to TRBJ1-5; TRBD1 aligns across 9 bases. The germline gives CDR1 LNHDA, CDR2 SQIVND (reference sequence). J lost 0 bases, V lost 6 bases, and 6 bases had no gene match. The CDR3 is 16 amino acids. CDR3 amino acids: CASSQDRGRSNQPQHF. For the CDR3, the DNA is TGTGCCAGTAGCCAGGACAGGGGCCGTAGCAATCAGCCCCAGCATTTT.

J is TRBJ2-7 and V is TRBV4-1, with 10 positions matching TRBD1. V was pared by 4 bases and J by 5 bases, with 8 bases of the junction left unmatched. The CDR3 is made up of 15 amino acids. The germline V gene encodes CDR1 MGHRA and CDR2 YSYEKL. CDR3 in amino acids: CASSLRGQGSHEQYF. CDR3 bases: TGCGCCAGCAGCCTCCGGGGACAGGGGAGCCACGAGCAGTACTTC.

This clone was recorded once. V and J are TRBV3-1 (or the pseudogene TRBV3-2) and TRBJ1-2, with D perhaps matching TRBD1 (5 bases). This CDR3 is built from 13 residues. The germline gives CDR1 LGHDT, CDR2 YNNKEL (reference sequence). V lost 6 bases and J 3 bases, leaving 11 bases between the germline ends. CDR3 DNA: TGTGCCAGCAGTCCTTCGGGGGACTATGGCTACACCTTC. Translated, it gives CASSPSGDYGYTF.

The V call is TRBV24-1, the J call TRBJ2-2; 7 bases line up with TRBD1. The trim removed 4 bases at V and 4 bases at J, leaving 8 bases unmatched. Germline V gene lookup returns CDR1 KGHDR and CDR2 SFDVKD. This CDR3 contains 16 residues. The CDR3 here is CATSDPSGQTTGELFF. The CDR3 DNA reads TGTGCCACCAGTGACCCCTCGGGACAGACCACCGGGGAGCTGTTTTTT.

This clone showed up just once. The chain employs TRBV5-5 and TRBJ2-7; 8 bases align to TRBD1. Germline CDR1 and CDR2: SGHKS and YYEKEE (reference sequence). The CDR3 is 13 residues long. The V and J ends lost 4 bases and 4 bases, in that order; junction bases with no gene match: 4. The CDR3: CASSTGQGYEQYF. DNA of the CDR3: TGTGCCAGCAGCACCGGACAGGGTTACGAGCAGTACTTC. Together with reference TRBV5-5 and TRBJ2-7, the CDR3 gives the full variable domain: DAGVTQSPTHLIKTRGQQVTLRCSPISGHKSVSWYQQVLGQGPQFIFQYYEKEERGRGNFPDRFSARQFPNYSSELNVNALLLGDSALYLCASSTGQGYEQYFGPGTRLTVT.

The gene calls are TRBV7-9 and TRBJ1-2; 7 bases fit TRBD1. The V and J ends lost 8 bases and 7 bases, in that order; junction bases with no gene match: 7. The CDR3 is 12 residues long. CDR1 SEHNR and CDR2 FQNEAQ come from the germline V gene (reference sequence). CDR3 sequence reads: CASARAGGGYTF. CDR3 in DNA: TGTGCCAGCGCCCGGGCAGGGGGTGGCTACACCTTC.

The chain uses TRBV10-3 and TRBJ1-1; 8 bases fit TRBD1. The CDR3 covers 15 residues. The V gene end was trimmed by 4 bases and the J gene end by 1 base; junction bases not matched to a gene: 5. Germline CDR1 is ENHRY and CDR2 is SYGVKD. DNA of the CDR3: TGTGCCATCAGTGGGGGGACAGGCTCGAACACTGAAGCTTTCTTT. It translates to CAISGGTGSNTEAFF.

The genes are TRBV27 and TRBJ2-1; TRBD1 matches 8 bases. J gave up 3 bases and V 6 bases, and 7 bases lay outside the gene matches. The CDR3 is made up of 15 amino acids. CDR1 is MNHEY, CDR2 SMNVEV, per germline (reference sequence). The CDR3: CASRPGGTGYNEQFF. The CDR3 region has the DNA TGTGCCAGCAGACCCGGCGGGACAGGCTACAATGAGCAGTTCTTC.

Of note for this clone: Within the sample, other DNA sequences also encode this same CDR3. This chain connects TRBV19 to TRBJ1-1, with TRBD1 identical over 7 bases. CDR1 is LNHDA, CDR2 SQIVND, per germline (reference sequence). Trimming took 8 bases from V and 4 from J; bases not matched to a gene: 7. This CDR3 comprises 13 residues. For the CDR3, the DNA is TGTGCCAGTTCACAGGGGATGGTCACTGAAGCTTTCTTT. Translated: CASSQGMVTEAFF.

The chain recombines TRBV30 with TRBJ2-3; 10 bases fit TRBD1. CDR1 is GTSNPN and CDR2 is SVGIG in the germline V gene (reference sequence). V lost 8 bases and J lost 3; bases outside the gene matches: 5. This CDR3 region has 13 residues. DNA for the CDR3: TGTGCCGGACAGGGGGTTAGGACAGATACGCAGTATTTT. Amino acid sequence: CAGQGVRTDTQYF. Looking up the rest from reference TRBV30 and TRBJ2-3 gives the full variable domain: SQTIHQWPATLVQPVGSPLSLECTVEGTSNPNLYWYRQAAGRGLQLLFYSVGIGQISSEVPQNLSASRPQDRQFILSSKKLLLSDSGFYLCAGQGVRTDTQYFGPGTRLTVL.

This chain joins TRBV14 and TRBJ1-2; 9 bases align to TRBD1. Trimming removed 4 bases from V and 4 bases from J; junction bases left unmatched: 10. The CDR3 runs to 16 residues. CDR1 is SGHDN and CDR2 is FVKESK in the germline V gene. CDR3 sequence reads: CASSPPGQGALYGYTF. In DNA form, the CDR3 reads TGTGCCAGCAGCCCCCCGGGACAGGGTGCCCTCTATGGCTACACCTTC.

The chain uses TRBV6-1 and TRBJ1-5, with TRBD1 matching over 7 bases. J was trimmed by 7 bases and V by 1 base; bases with no gene match: 7. Germline CDR1 and CDR2: MNHNS and SASEGT. The length of the CDR3 is 15 residues. Written as DNA, the CDR3 is TGTGCCAGCAGTGAAGGACAGGGCCGCTACCAGCCCCAGCATTTT. It translates to CASSEGQGRYQPQHF.

This chain joins TRBV5-8 and TRBJ1-5; the D is unclear. Germline V gene lookup returns CDR1 SGHTS and CDR2 YDEGEE. This CDR3 has 15 amino acids. V gave up 1 base and J gave up 6 bases, with 14 bases separating them. This CDR3 reads CASSLIPEGGQPQHF. The CDR3 region has the DNA TGTGCCAGCAGCTTGATTCCAGAGGGAGGTCAGCCCCAGCATTTT.

The rearrangement links TRBV28 to TRBJ1-4, with a possible D match to TRBD1 (5 bases). The CDR3 runs to 17 residues. Germline values: CDR1 MDHEN, CDR2 SYDVKM. V lost 5 bases and J lost 7, with 23 bases in between. CDR3 sequence: CASSPRRGRGSREKLFF. The CDR3 DNA follows: TGTGCCAGCAGTCCCCGCCGAGGGAGGGGTAGTCGTGAAAAACTGTTTTTT.

The gene calls are TRBV5-1 and TRBJ2-1; TRBD1 might be the D (6 bases). Trimming pared 4 bases from V and 2 bases from J, leaving 13 bases between. The length of the CDR3 is 15 residues. From germline, CDR1 is SGHRS and CDR2 YFSETQ. The CDR3 DNA reads TGCGCCAGCAGCCCGGACAGAGGACCCTACAATGAGCAGTTCTTC. Translating it yields CASSPDRGPYNEQFF.

This chain links TRBV28 with TRBJ1-1; 8 nucleotides match TRBD1. The CDR3 contains 13 residues. Germline assignment: CDR1 MDHEN and CDR2 SYDVKM. V gave up 4 bases and J gave up 5 bases; unmatched junction bases: 3. CDR3 region: CASSSTGGTEAFF. CDR3 in DNA: TGTGCCAGCAGTTCTACAGGGGGGACTGAAGCTTTCTTT.

The J gene is TRBJ1-2, the V gene TRBV4-1; TRBD1 matches 10 bases. Germline CDR1 MGHRA, CDR2 YSYEKL. The CDR3 runs to 15 residues. The trim removed 2 bases at V and 4 bases at J, leaving 4 bases unmatched. This chain's CDR3 is CASSQTGQGIYGYTF. Here the CDR3 DNA reads TGCGCCAGCAGCCAAACGGGACAGGGGATCTATGGCTACACCTTC.

This clone was seen just once. The V and J genes are TRBV29-1 and TRBJ2-3, with D perhaps TRBD1 (6 bases). V shed 0 bases and J shed 3 bases, with 13 bases lying between them. The CDR3 is 15 residues long. Germline V gene sequence: CDR1 SQVTM, CDR2 ANQGSEA. CDR3 amino acids: CSVEDGNRVTDTQYF. In nucleotides, the CDR3 is TGCAGCGTTGAAGACGGCAACAGGGTGACAGATACGCAGTATTTT.

The chain links TRBV30 to TRBJ2-1; the D gene is possibly TRBD1 (5 bases). The V end lost 3 bases, the J end lost 4 bases, and 22 bases lay between the germline ends. CDR3 size: 17 residues. Germline V CDR1 and CDR2: GTSNPN, SVGIG (reference sequence). The CDR3 region has the DNA TGTGCCTGGAGCCCCTTTGTGGGGCTCCACCTATACAATGAGCAGTTCTTC. Translating it yields CAWSPFVGLHLYNEQFF.

This clone was seen just once. This sequence joins TRBV5-6 and TRBJ2-7; TRBD2 matches at 12 bases. Germline CDR1 reads SGHDT; CDR2 reads YYEEEE. The CDR3 has 16 amino acids. The V and J ends lost 2 bases and 7 bases, in that order; junction bases with no gene match: 10. The CDR3 DNA follows: TGTGCCAGCAGCTTACTCCGACTAGCGGGGGCGGAGGAGCAGTACTTC. Its protein is CASSLLRLAGAEEQYF.

The chain carries TRBV7-9 and TRBJ1-1; 11 nucleotides agree with TRBD1. V gave up 6 bases and J gave up 10 bases; unmatched junction bases: 10. Germline values: CDR1 SEHNR, CDR2 FQNEAQ (reference sequence). The CDR3 covers 14 residues. For the CDR3, the DNA is TGTGCCAGCAGACCCGGACAGGGGGCTATAGGAGCTTTCTTT. Translating gives CASRPGQGAIGAFF.

The chain uses TRBV5-6 and TRBJ2-3, with 10 bases identical to TRBD1. After removal of 4 bases from V and 4 bases from J, the junction contained 6 bases not matched to a gene. CDR1 and CDR2 (germline): SGHDT, YYEEEE. This CDR3 has 15 residues. The CDR3 sequence is CASSKDRGRADTQYF. DNA for the CDR3: TGTGCCAGCAGCAAGGACAGGGGGAGAGCAGATACGCAGTATTTT. The entire variable domain, with the rest obtained from reference TRBV5-6 and TRBJ2-3, is as follows: DAGVTQSPTHLIKTRGQQVTLRCSPKSGHDTVSWYQQALGQGPQFIFQYYEEEERQRGNFPDRFSGHQFPNYSSELNVNALLLGDSALYLCASSKDRGRADTQYFGPGTRLTVL.

This clone is a singleton in its sample. V gene TRBV7-9 combines with J gene TRBJ2-5, with a tentative D call TRBD1 (5 bases). The CDR3 totals 13 residues. Germline V gene sequence: CDR1 SEHNR, CDR2 FQNEAQ (reference sequence). V was trimmed by 6 bases and J by 3 bases, leaving 11 bases between them. The DNA for the CDR3 is TGTGCCAGCAGGGAAGGGGCAAAAGAGACCCAGTACTTC. Amino acid sequence: CASREGAKETQYF.